A single sample is the source of the 14 T cell receptor beta chains below, sequenced in a study of identical twins. TCRdb re-derived calls from the 5' RACE reads in MiXCR, one entry per CDR3 protein. In the table there are nearly 900,000 distinct CDR3 sequences, around 12% of which are singletons. The sample also formed part of further work on yellow fever vaccine responses in identical twins.

Specimen: PBMCs. The receptor set was obtained from a young woman in good health.

This clonotype came up many times. This chain connects TRBV20-1 to TRBJ2-1; D is unclear. Trimming removed 4 bases at V and 8 bases at J, with 12 bases between. Germline CDR1 reads DFQATT; CDR2 reads SNEGSKA (reference sequence). The CDR3 sequence is 12 residues long. CDR3 amino acids: CSATTAPHEQFF. In DNA, the CDR3 is TGCAGTGCTACGACTGCCCCCCATGAGCAGTTCTTC.

This clonotype came up a few times. The chain uses TRBV5-1 and TRBJ2-7; 7 bases align to TRBD1. Germline CDR1 reads SGHRS; CDR2 reads YFSETQ. J was trimmed by 0 bases and V by 2 bases; bases with no gene match: 2. The CDR3 has 14 amino acids. CDR3 DNA: TGCGCCAGCAGCTTCGGGACAGACTCCTACGAGCAGTACTTC. Translation gives CASSFGTDSYEQYF.

This clonotype was recorded many times. CDR3 sequence reads: CATGLAGAYNEQFF. CDR3 sequence (DNA): TGTGCCACCGGACTAGCGGGAGCCTACAATGAGCAGTTCTTC. The chain uses TRBV27 and TRBJ2-1, with 13 positions matching TRBD2. Germline-derived CDR1 and CDR2 are MNHEY and SMNVEV (reference sequence). With 10 bases clipped from V and 2 bases from J, the junction kept 2 bases outside the gene matches. The CDR3 spans 14 residues.

This rearrangement joins TRBV24-1 to TRBJ2-1; unclear D gene. CDR3 length: 12 residues. Germline CDR1 reads KGHDR; CDR2 reads SFDVKD. Trimming took off 0 bases at V and 11 bases at J, with 7 bases between the two ends. The CDR3 nucleotides read TGTGCCACCAGTGATTTGCTTGGTAAGCAGTTCTTC. It specifies CATSDLLGKQFF.

The chain employs TRBV29-1 and TRBJ2-3; D gene unclear. The CDR3 extends over 14 amino acids. Deletions cut 6 bases from V and 3 bases from J, with 16 bases between. Germline V lookup: CDR1 SQVTM, CDR2 ANQGSEA. As DNA, the CDR3 is TGCAGCGTCACAACTCCTCTCCAGACAGATACGCAGTATTTT. Translation: CSVTTPLQTDTQYF.

The chain combines TRBV20-1 with TRBJ2-4; TRBD2 aligns across 8 bases. The CDR3 spans 14 residues. Per the germline V gene, CDR1 is DFQATT and CDR2 is SNEGSKA (reference sequence). V gave up 5 bases and J gave up 2 bases; unmatched junction bases: 5. CDR3 sequence (DNA): TGCAGTGCTCGCACGGGGGGGCCCAAAAACATTCAGTACTTC. Protein product: CSARTGGPKNIQYF.

This clonotype was picked up a small number of times. The V gene is TRBV3-1, the J gene TRBJ2-3, with 9 positions matching TRBD1. With V trimmed by 6 bases and J by 4 bases, 8 bases remained unmatched. CDR1 is LGHDT, CDR2 YNNKEL, per germline (reference sequence). The CDR3 consists of 15 residues. In DNA, the CDR3 is TGTGCCAGCAGTTCCTGGGACAGGGTGCCAGATACGCAGTATTTT. Translated: CASSSWDRVPDTQYF.

This clonotype occurred a few times. The J gene is TRBJ2-3, the V gene TRBV5-1, with D possibly being TRBD2 (5 bases). V lost 0 bases and J 0 bases, leaving 11 bases between the germline ends. Per germline, CDR1 SGHRS and CDR2 YFSETQ. The CDR3 totals 16 residues. The CDR3 DNA reads TGCGCCAGCAGCTTGGAACTGAGAGGGAGCACAGATACGCAGTATTTT. It translates to CASSLELRGSTDTQYF.

V and J are TRBV11-2 and TRBJ2-2; a possible D gene is TRBD2 (7 bases). Germline CDR1 is SGHAT and CDR2 is FQNNGV. V lost 7 bases and J 4 bases, leaving 19 bases between the germline ends. This CDR3 has 16 residues. The CDR3 coding sequence is TGTGCCAGCAAGGGGGGGCAGTCAAAGATCACCGGGGAGCTGTTTTTT. This gives the protein CASKGGQSKITGELFF.

This clonotype was picked up a small number of times. The chain joins TRBV4-1 to TRBJ2-7; 7 nucleotides match TRBD1. V was clipped by 4 bases and J by 2 bases; unmatched bases: 11. There are 16 residues in the CDR3. Germline lookup yields CDR1 MGHRA and CDR2 YSYEKL. CDR3 protein: CASSPLMGQSTYEQYV. In DNA form, the CDR3 reads TGCGCCAGCAGCCCGCTTATGGGACAGTCGACCTACGAGCAGTACGTC.

This clonotype was recorded a few times. The chain combines TRBV7-9 with TRBJ2-3; D remains ambiguous. The CDR3 extends over 14 amino acids. V was cut by 5 bases and J by 2 bases, with 11 bases left in between. Germline values: CDR1 SEHNR, CDR2 FQNEAQ (reference sequence). The CDR3 sequence: CASSLRWATDTQYF. Here the CDR3 DNA reads TGTGCCAGCAGCCTACGATGGGCCACAGATACGCAGTATTTT.

This clonotype was recorded many times. The CDR3 coding sequence is TGCGCCAGCAGCTATCAAGGTTACACTGAAGCTTTCTTT. Its protein product is CASSYQGYTEAFF. This chain links TRBV5-1 with TRBJ1-1, with no clear D. The CDR3 sequence is 13 residues long. CDR1 SGHRS and CDR2 YFSETQ come from the germline V gene. V was shortened by 3 bases and J by 3 bases, with 9 bases between the two germline ends.

In this sample, this clonotype turned up many times. The chain has TRBV6-1 and TRBJ2-2; TRBD2 aligns across 7 bases. V trimming: 7 bases; J trimming: 5 bases; junction bases outside the gene matches: 13. The CDR3 runs to 16 residues. Germline V lookup: CDR1 MNHNS, CDR2 SASEGT. The CDR3 sequence is CASNLIGGKGTGELFF. The CDR3 nucleotides are TGTGCCAGCAACCTCATCGGGGGGAAAGGGACCGGGGAGCTGTTTTTT.

The J gene is TRBJ2-3, the V gene TRBV5-1; 7 nucleotides line up with TRBD2. Germline assignment: CDR1 SGHRS and CDR2 YFSETQ. The CDR3 has 16 amino acids. Losses at the gene ends were 3 bases for V and 6 bases for J; bases not matched to a gene: 13. The CDR3: CASSYYELTGGDTQYF. CDR3 in DNA: TGCGCCAGCAGCTACTACGAGCTGACCGGGGGGGATACGCAGTATTTT.